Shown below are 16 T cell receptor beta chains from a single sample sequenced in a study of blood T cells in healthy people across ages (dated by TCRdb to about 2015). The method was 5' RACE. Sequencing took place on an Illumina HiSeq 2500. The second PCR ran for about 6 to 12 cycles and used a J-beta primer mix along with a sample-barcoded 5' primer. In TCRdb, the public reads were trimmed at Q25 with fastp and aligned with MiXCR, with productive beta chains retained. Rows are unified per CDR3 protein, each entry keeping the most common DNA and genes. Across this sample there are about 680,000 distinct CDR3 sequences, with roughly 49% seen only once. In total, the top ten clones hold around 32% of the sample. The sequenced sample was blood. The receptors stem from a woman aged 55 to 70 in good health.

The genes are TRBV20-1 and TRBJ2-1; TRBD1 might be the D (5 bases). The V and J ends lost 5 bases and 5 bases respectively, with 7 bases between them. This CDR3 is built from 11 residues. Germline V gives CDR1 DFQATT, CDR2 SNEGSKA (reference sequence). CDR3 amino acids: CSADSNNEQFF. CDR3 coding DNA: TGCAGTGCTGACAGCAACAATGAGCAGTTCTTC.

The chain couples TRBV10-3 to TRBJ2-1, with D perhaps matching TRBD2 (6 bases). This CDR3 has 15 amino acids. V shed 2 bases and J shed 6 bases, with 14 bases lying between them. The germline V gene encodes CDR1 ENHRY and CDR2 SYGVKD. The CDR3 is CAISEPTGLLNEQFF. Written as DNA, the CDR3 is TGTGCCATCAGTGAGCCCACGGGACTCCTCAATGAGCAGTTCTTC.

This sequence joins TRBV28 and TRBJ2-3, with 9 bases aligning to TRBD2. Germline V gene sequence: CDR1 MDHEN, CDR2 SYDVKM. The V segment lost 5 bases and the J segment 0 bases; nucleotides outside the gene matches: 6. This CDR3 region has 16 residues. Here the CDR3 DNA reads TGTGCCAGCAGTGGCTCTACTAGCGGGAGCACAGATACGCAGTATTTT. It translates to CASSGSTSGSTDTQYF.

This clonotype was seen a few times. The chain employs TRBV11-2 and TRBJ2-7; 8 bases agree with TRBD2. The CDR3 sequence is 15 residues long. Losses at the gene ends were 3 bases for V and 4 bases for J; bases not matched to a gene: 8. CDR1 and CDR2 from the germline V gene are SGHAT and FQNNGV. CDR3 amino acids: CASSFPKREIYEQYF. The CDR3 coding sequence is TGTGCCAGCAGCTTCCCAAAGCGGGAGATTTACGAGCAGTACTTC. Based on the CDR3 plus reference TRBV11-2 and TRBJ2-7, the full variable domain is EAGVAQSPRYKIIEKRQSVAFWCNPISGHATLYWYQQILGQGPKLLIQFQNNGVVDDSQLPKDRFSAERLKGVDSTLKIQPAKLEDSAVYLCASSFPKREIYEQYFGPGTRLTVT.

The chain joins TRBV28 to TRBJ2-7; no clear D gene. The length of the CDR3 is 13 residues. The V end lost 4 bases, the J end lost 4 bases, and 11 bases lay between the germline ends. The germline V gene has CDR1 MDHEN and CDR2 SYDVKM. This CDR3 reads CASSSQPPYEQYF. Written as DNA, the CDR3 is TGTGCCAGCAGTTCACAGCCACCTTACGAGCAGTACTTC.

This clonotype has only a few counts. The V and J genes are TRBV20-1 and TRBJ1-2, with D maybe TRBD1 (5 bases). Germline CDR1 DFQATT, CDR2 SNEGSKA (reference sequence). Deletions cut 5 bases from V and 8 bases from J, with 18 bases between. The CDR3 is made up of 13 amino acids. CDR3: CSAYPRVGRGYTF. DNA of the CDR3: TGCAGTGCTTACCCCAGGGTGGGTCGCGGCTACACCTTC.

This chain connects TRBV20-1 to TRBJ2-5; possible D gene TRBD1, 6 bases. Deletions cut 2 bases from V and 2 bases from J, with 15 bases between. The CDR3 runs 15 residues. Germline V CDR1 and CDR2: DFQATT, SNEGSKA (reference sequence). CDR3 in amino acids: CSARQGLRRQETQYF. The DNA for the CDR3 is TGCAGTGCTAGACAGGGGTTAAGAAGACAAGAGACCCAGTACTTC.

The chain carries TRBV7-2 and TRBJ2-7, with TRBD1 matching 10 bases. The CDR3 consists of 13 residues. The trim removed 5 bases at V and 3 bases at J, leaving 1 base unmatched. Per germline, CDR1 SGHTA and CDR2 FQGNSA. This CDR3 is CASSGQGDYEQYF. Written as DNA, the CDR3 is TGTGCCAGCAGCGGACAGGGGGACTACGAGCAGTACTTC. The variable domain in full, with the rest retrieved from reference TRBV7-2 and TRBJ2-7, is GAGVSQSPSNKVTEKGKDVELRCDPISGHTALYWYRQSLGQGLEFLIYFQGNSAPDKSGLPSDRFSAERTGGSVSTLTIQRTQQEDSAVYLCASSGQGDYEQYFGPGTRLTVT.

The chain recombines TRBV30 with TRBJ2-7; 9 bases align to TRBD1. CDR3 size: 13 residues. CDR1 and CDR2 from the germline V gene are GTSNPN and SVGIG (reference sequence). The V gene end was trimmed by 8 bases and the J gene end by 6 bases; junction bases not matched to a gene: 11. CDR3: CAAFGTGLIEQYF. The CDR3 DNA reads TGTGCCGCGTTCGGGACAGGGTTGATCGAGCAGTACTTC.

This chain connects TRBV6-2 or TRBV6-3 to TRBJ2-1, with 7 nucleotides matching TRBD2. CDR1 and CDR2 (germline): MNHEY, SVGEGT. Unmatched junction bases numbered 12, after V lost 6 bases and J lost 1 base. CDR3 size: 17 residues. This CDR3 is CASRDASGRGSYNEQFF. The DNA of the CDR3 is TGTGCCAGCAGGGACGCCTCTGGGCGGGGGTCCTACAATGAGCAGTTCTTC.

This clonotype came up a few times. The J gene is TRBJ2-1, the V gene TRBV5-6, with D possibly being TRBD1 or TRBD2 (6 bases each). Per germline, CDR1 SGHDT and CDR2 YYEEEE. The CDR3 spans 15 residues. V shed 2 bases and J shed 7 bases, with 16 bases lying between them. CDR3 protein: CASSLNGGGGNEQFF. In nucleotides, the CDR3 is TGTGCCAGCAGCTTAAACGGAGGAGGGGGGAATGAGCAGTTCTTC.

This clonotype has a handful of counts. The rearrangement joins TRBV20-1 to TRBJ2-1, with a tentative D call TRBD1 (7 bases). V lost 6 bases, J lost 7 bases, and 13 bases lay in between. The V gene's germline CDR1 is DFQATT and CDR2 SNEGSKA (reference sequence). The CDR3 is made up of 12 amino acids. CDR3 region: CSAYRGGNEQFF. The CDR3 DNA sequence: TGCAGTGCGTACAGGGGAGGTAATGAGCAGTTCTTC.

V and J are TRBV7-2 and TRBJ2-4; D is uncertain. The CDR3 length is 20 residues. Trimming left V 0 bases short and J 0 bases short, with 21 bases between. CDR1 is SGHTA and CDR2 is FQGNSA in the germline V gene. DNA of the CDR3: TGTGCCAGCAGCTTAGCGCTCGTAACAGTCGCTCAACTAGCCAAAAACATTCAGTACTTC. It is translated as CASSLALVTVAQLAKNIQYF.

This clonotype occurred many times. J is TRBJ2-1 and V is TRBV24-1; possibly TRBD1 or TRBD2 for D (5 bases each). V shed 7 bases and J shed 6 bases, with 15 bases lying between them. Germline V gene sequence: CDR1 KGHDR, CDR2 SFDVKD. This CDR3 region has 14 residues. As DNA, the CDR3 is TGTGCCACCAGATCTCCGGGGCTAGTCAATGAGCAGTTCTTC. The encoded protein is CATRSPGLVNEQFF.

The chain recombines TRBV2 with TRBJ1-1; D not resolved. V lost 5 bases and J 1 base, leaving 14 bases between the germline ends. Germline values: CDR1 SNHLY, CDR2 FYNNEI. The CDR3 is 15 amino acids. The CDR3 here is CASSPEGGSNTEAFF. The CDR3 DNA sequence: TGTGCCAGCAGTCCTGAGGGAGGTTCGAACACTGAAGCTTTCTTT.

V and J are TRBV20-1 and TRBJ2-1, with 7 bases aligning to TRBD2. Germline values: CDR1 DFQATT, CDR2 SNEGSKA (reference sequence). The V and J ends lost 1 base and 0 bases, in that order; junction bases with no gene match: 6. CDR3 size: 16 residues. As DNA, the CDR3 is TGCAGTGCTAGAGGTGCTAGCGGAAGCTCCTACAATGAGCAGTTCTTC. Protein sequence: CSARGASGSSYNEQFF.